This T cell receptor beta chain originates from a study of technical replicates of blood from a few donors (dated by TCRdb to about 2017). Library prep was done by the immunoSEQ multiplex PCR assay. Drawn from immuneACCESS, this table holds only the in-frame rearrangements with V and J called that TCRdb kept. Clones are partly lost; checked studies trace under half to an unresolved V gene and leave the rest unexplained. In all, the sample holds 75,000 to 100,000 clones, and around 96% of those were seen once. The ten largest clones capture around 0.35% of the sample. Compared with germline, V lacks 3 bases and J lacks 5 bases; bases without a gene match: 6. Its CDR3 holds 14 amino acids, cysteine through phenylalanine. Only the CDR3 DNA is retained, 42 bases long and in frame from the first base. The CDR1 and CDR2 encoded by the germline V gene are MNHEY and SVGAGI. Remarks on this clone: The antigen it recognizes is unknown. Base qualities were left out, and no much larger clone turns up one base away.

Material: T cells isolated from PBMCs. The chain is encoded by TRBV6-5 joined to TRBJ2-5; TRBD1 agrees with 7 junctional bases. The origin of this receptor is a human donor in good health. The CDR3 sequence is CASSYLDRQETQYF. The bases are TGTGCCAGCAGTTATTTGGACAGGCAGGAGACCCAGTACTTC.